These T cell receptor beta chains were read from a single sample in a study of T cell changes during pregnancy in multiple sclerosis. Assay used: immunoSEQ multiplex PCR; TCRdb lists only in-frame clones, some missing. Of 75,000 to 95,000 clones listed, 92% are singletons. The sample consisted of peripheral blood, taken in the first trimester of pregnancy. The receptors originated from a female donor with multiple sclerosis, enrolled in a pregnancy study. CDR3s include the opening cysteine and the closing phenylalanine or tryptophan. D genes are given only for firm matches. Clone size is stated in some rows and not others, as once, few, many or a class when expanded.

v_gene: TRBV27
d_gene: .
abundance: .
j_gene: TRBJ2-4
CDR3nt: TGTGCCAGCAGTTTGTCCCAATCGGGGAACATTCAGTACTTC
CDR3aa: CASSLSQSGNIQYF

v_gene: TRBV25-1
d_gene: TRBD2
abundance: .
j_gene: TRBJ2-7
CDR3nt: TGTGCCAGCAGTGGAGTGACTAGCGGGAGGGCCGGCGAGCAGTACTTC
CDR3aa: CASSGVTSGRAGEQYF

v_gene: TRBV9
d_gene: .
abundance: .
j_gene: TRBJ1-1
CDR3nt: TGTGCCAGCAGCGGCCACACTACAAGGAACACTGAAGCTTTCTTT
CDR3aa: CASSGHTTRNTEAFF

v_gene: TRBV5-1
d_gene: .
abundance: .
j_gene: TRBJ2-3
CDR3nt: TGCGCCAGCAGCTTGGGTCACGGGAACGGTAAAGATACGCAGTATTTT
CDR3aa: CASSLGHGNGKDTQYF

v_gene: TRBV6-5
d_gene: TRBD2
abundance: .
j_gene: TRBJ2-7
CDR3nt: TGTGCCAGCAGCCGACAAGCGGGAGGACCCTACGAGCAGTACTTC
CDR3aa: CASSRQAGGPYEQYF

v_gene: TRBV4-1
d_gene: .
abundance: .
j_gene: TRBJ2-2
CDR3nt: TGCGCCAGCAGCCAAGAGGGGCACGCAGGGAAAAGTATCGGGGAGCTGTTTTTT
CDR3aa: CASSQEGHAGKSIGELFF

v_gene: TRBV30
d_gene: .
abundance: .
j_gene: TRBJ2-7
CDR3nt: TGTGCCTGGACTAGGGACAATCCCTCGGGGGAGCAGTACTTC
CDR3aa: CAWTRDNPSGEQYF

v_gene: TRBV7-2
d_gene: .
abundance: .
j_gene: TRBJ2-3
CDR3nt: TGTGCCAGCAGCCCCCGCCTAGACCCAGATACGCAGTATTTT
CDR3aa: CASSPRLDPDTQYF

v_gene: TRBV6-6
d_gene: .
abundance: .
j_gene: TRBJ2-2
CDR3nt: TGTGCCAGCAGTACCCAGCAGGGCAGGAACACCGGGGAGCTGTTTTTT
CDR3aa: CASSTQQGRNTGELFF

v_gene: TRBV5-4
d_gene: .
abundance: .
j_gene: TRBJ2-7
CDR3nt: TGTGCCAGCAGCTTGGGTCGTCGAGGGGGACTATCCTACGAGCAGTACTTC
CDR3aa: CASSLGRRGGLSYEQYF

v_gene: TRBV11-2
d_gene: .
abundance: .
j_gene: TRBJ1-2
CDR3nt: TGTGCCAGCAGCTTATCTAGAGGGAACTATGGCTACACCTTC
CDR3aa: CASSLSRGNYGYTF

v_gene: TRBV7-3
d_gene: TRBD2
abundance: .
j_gene: TRBJ2-1
CDR3nt: TGTGCCAGCAGCTTCAGCGGGAGTGTTGGCAATGAGCAGTTCTTC
CDR3aa: CASSFSGSVGNEQFF

v_gene: TRBV5-1
d_gene: .
abundance: .
j_gene: TRBJ2-7
CDR3nt: TGCGCCAGCAGCTTTTGGGCGGGACTCCATCTACGAGAGCAGTACTTC
CDR3aa: CASSFWAGLHLREQYF

v_gene: TRBV25-1
d_gene: .
abundance: .
j_gene: TRBJ2-7
CDR3nt: TGTGCCAGCAGCGACGGCGGAGCGAAGCAGTACTTC
CDR3aa: CASSDGGAKQYF

v_gene: TRBV29-1
d_gene: TRBD1
abundance: .
j_gene: TRBJ1-2
CDR3nt: TGCAGCGGGGGGAGACAGGGGAGTTATGGCTACACCTTC
CDR3aa: CSGGRQGSYGYTF

v_gene: TRBV4-3
d_gene: TRBD2
abundance: .
j_gene: TRBJ2-5
CDR3nt: TGCGCCAGCTTCTCAGTTCCGTACCTTAGCGGGAGGGCCGAAGAGACCCAGTACTTC
CDR3aa: CASFSVPYLSGRAEETQYF

v_gene: TRBV5-8
d_gene: TRBD1
abundance: few
j_gene: TRBJ2-7
CDR3nt: TGTGCCAGCAGCCGGAGACAGGGTTCCTACGAGCAGTACTTC
CDR3aa: CASSRRQGSYEQYF

v_gene: TRBV6-6
d_gene: TRBD2
abundance: .
j_gene: TRBJ2-7
CDR3nt: TGTGCCAGCACCCAGGGACTAGCGCAAACCTACGAGCAGTACTTC
CDR3aa: CASTQGLAQTYEQYF

v_gene: TRBV5-1
d_gene: TRBD2
abundance: .
j_gene: TRBJ2-3
CDR3nt: TGCGCCAGCAGCGGGGGGGGGAGAAGCACAGATACGCAGTATTTT
CDR3aa: CASSGGGRSTDTQYF

v_gene: TRBV11-2
d_gene: TRBD1
abundance: .
j_gene: TRBJ2-1
CDR3nt: TGTGCCAGCAGCTGGGCAGGGGGCTCCTACAATGAGCAGTTCTTC
CDR3aa: CASSWAGGSYNEQFF

v_gene: TRBV27
d_gene: TRBD1
abundance: .
j_gene: TRBJ2-7
CDR3nt: TGTGCCAGCAGTTTGACAGGGTCCTACGAGCAGTACTTC
CDR3aa: CASSLTGSYEQYF

v_gene: TRBV30
d_gene: .
abundance: .
j_gene: TRBJ2-7
CDR3nt: TGTGCCTGGAGTAGGACGGGAGCCGCCTCCTACGAGCAGTACTTC
CDR3aa: CAWSRTGAASYEQYF

v_gene: TRBV5-1
d_gene: .
abundance: .
j_gene: TRBJ1-2
CDR3nt: TGCGCCAGCAGATTTGAGGGGAGGGCAGGAGGCTACACCTTC
CDR3aa: CASRFEGRAGGYTF

v_gene: TRBV10-3
d_gene: TRBD2
abundance: .
j_gene: TRBJ2-7
CDR3nt: TGTGCCATCACCGATCCGACTAGCGGGACCGAGCAGTACTTC
CDR3aa: CAITDPTSGTEQYF

v_gene: TRBV5-6
d_gene: TRBD2
abundance: .
j_gene: TRBJ2-1
CDR3nt: TGTGCCAGCAGCTCCGGGACTAGCCTTAACAATGAGCAGTTCTTC
CDR3aa: CASSSGTSLNNEQFF

v_gene: TRBV6-5
d_gene: .
abundance: .
j_gene: TRBJ1-2
CDR3nt: TGTGCCAGCAGTTACAGGGGCCATGGCTACACCTTC
CDR3aa: CASSYRGHGYTF

v_gene: TRBV9
d_gene: .
abundance: .
j_gene: TRBJ2-2
CDR3nt: TGTGCCAGCAGCTTCACGGGGGGGGAGCTGTTTTTT
CDR3aa: CASSFTGGELFF

v_gene: TRBV9
d_gene: .
abundance: .
j_gene: TRBJ2-2
CDR3nt: TGTGCCAGCAGCCTAAGTACGAACACCGGGGAGCTGTTTTTT
CDR3aa: CASSLSTNTGELFF

v_gene: TRBV6-1
d_gene: .
abundance: .
j_gene: TRBJ1-2
CDR3nt: TGTGCCAGCAGTGTCGCGGGGGCCGTTCGGGGCTACACCTTC
CDR3aa: CASSVAGAVRGYTF

v_gene: TRBV4-1
d_gene: TRBD1
abundance: .
j_gene: TRBJ2-7
CDR3nt: TGCGCCAGCAGCCAAGATCGGGGGACAGGGATACACGAGCAGTACTTC
CDR3aa: CASSQDRGTGIHEQYF

v_gene: TRBV4-1
d_gene: .
abundance: .
j_gene: TRBJ2-7
CDR3nt: .
CDR3aa: CASSLGSGLEREQYF

v_gene: TRBV30
d_gene: .
abundance: .
j_gene: TRBJ2-2
CDR3nt: TGTGCCTGGAGTGTGAGTCCAAACACCGGGGAGCTGTTTTTT
CDR3aa: CAWSVSPNTGELFF

v_gene: TRBV19
d_gene: TRBD1
abundance: .
j_gene: TRBJ1-5
CDR3nt: TGTGCCAGTAGGACAATTGAGACAGGGATAGAGCCCCAGCATTTT
CDR3aa: CASRTIETGIEPQHF

v_gene: TRBV6-5
d_gene: TRBD1
abundance: .
j_gene: TRBJ2-7
CDR3nt: TGTGCCAGCAGTCTGGGACAGGGCGTCTACGAGCAGTACTTC
CDR3aa: CASSLGQGVYEQYF

v_gene: TRBV30
d_gene: .
abundance: .
j_gene: TRBJ2-7
CDR3nt: TGTGCCTGGAGTGTTGGAGGGGTCTACGAGCAGTACTTC
CDR3aa: CAWSVGGVYEQYF

v_gene: TRBV7-9
d_gene: .
abundance: .
j_gene: TRBJ2-1
CDR3nt: TGTGCCAGCAGCTTCCCGGTTATTGAGCAGTTCTTC
CDR3aa: CASSFPVIEQFF

v_gene: TRBV4-3
d_gene: TRBD1
abundance: .
j_gene: TRBJ2-3
CDR3nt: TGCGCCAGCAGCCAAGGAGATCGGGACAGGAGCACAGATACGCAGTATTTT
CDR3aa: CASSQGDRDRSTDTQYF

v_gene: TRBV7-9
d_gene: .
abundance: .
j_gene: TRBJ1-3
CDR3nt: TGTGCCAGCAGCCTTACGGGACTTTTACCCGGAAACACCATATATTTT
CDR3aa: CASSLTGLLPGNTIYF

v_gene: TRBV19
d_gene: .
abundance: .
j_gene: TRBJ2-7
CDR3nt: TGTGCCAGTAGTAAGGGGATGACTCTAATGTCCGAGCAGTACTTC
CDR3aa: CASSKGMTLMSEQYF

v_gene: TRBV10-3
d_gene: .
abundance: .
j_gene: TRBJ1-1
CDR3nt: TGTGCCATCAGAGGGGGAATGAACACTGAAGCTTTCTTT
CDR3aa: CAIRGGMNTEAFF

v_gene: TRBV6-5
d_gene: TRBD2
abundance: .
j_gene: TRBJ2-7
CDR3nt: TGTGCCAGCAGTTGGGGACTAGCTCGCGAGCAGTACTTC
CDR3aa: CASSWGLAREQYF

v_gene: TRBV19
d_gene: .
abundance: .
j_gene: TRBJ1-1
CDR3nt: TGTGCCAGTGCCCGGTCGAACACTGAAGCTTTCTTT
CDR3aa: CASARSNTEAFF

v_gene: TRBV7-2
d_gene: .
abundance: .
j_gene: TRBJ2-7
CDR3nt: TGTGCCAGCAGCCCTAGGGCAGGGGACGAGCAGTACTTC
CDR3aa: CASSPRAGDEQYF

v_gene: TRBV4-1
d_gene: .
abundance: .
j_gene: TRBJ2-7
CDR3nt: TGCGCCAGCAGCCAAGTTAGGGGGACGGACGAGCAGTACTTC
CDR3aa: CASSQVRGTDEQYF

v_gene: TRBV9
d_gene: TRBD2
abundance: .
j_gene: TRBJ2-1
CDR3nt: TGTGCCAGCAGCGCCCGGGGGACTAGTACTTACAATGAGCAGTTCTTC
CDR3aa: CASSARGTSTYNEQFF

v_gene: TRBV29-1
d_gene: .
abundance: .
j_gene: TRBJ2-7
CDR3nt: TGCAGCGTTGAAGACCCGACAGCTCCCCCCTACGAGCAGTACTTC
CDR3aa: CSVEDPTAPPYEQYF

v_gene: TRBV7-8
d_gene: .
abundance: .
j_gene: TRBJ2-3
CDR3nt: TGTGCCAGCAGCTTATTGGACTGGGGCACAGATACGCAGTATTTT
CDR3aa: CASSLLDWGTDTQYF

v_gene: TRBV28
d_gene: .
abundance: .
j_gene: TRBJ1-1
CDR3nt: TGTGCCGGGAATTCAGGGCGACTAGCAGAGAACACTGAAGCTTTCTTT
CDR3aa: CAGNSGRLAENTEAFF

v_gene: TRBV13
d_gene: TRBD1
abundance: .
j_gene: TRBJ1-1
CDR3nt: TGTGCCAGCGCTAAGGGACAGTCAAGAAAAAAAGCTTTCTTT
CDR3aa: CASAKGQSRKKAFF